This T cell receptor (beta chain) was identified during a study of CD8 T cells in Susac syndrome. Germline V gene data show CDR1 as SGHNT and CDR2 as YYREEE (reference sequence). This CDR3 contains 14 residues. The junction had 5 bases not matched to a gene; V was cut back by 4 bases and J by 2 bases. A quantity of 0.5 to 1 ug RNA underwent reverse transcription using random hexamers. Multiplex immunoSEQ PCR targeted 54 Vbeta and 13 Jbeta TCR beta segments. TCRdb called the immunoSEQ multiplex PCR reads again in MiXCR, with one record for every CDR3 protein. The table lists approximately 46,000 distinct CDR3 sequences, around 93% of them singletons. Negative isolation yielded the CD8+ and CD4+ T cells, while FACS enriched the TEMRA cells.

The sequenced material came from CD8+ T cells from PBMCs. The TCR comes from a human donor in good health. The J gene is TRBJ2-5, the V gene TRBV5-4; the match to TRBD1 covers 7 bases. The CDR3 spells CASSPLDRQETQYF. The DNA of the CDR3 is TGTGCCAGCAGCCCCCTGGACAGGCAAGAGACCCAGTACTTC.